Each of the 27 T cell receptor beta chains below was sequenced from the same sample in a study of blood T cell repertoires in COVID-19. The protocol was immunoSEQ multiplex PCR, while the TCRdb copy is restricted to in-frame clones and leaves out a portion. The sample lists roughly 250,000 clones, 75% to 85% occurring once. The material sequenced was peripheral blood. Receptors originate from a human donor in a cohort sampled during active COVID-19.

This chain uses TRBV28 with TRBJ2-1; the D gene is possibly TRBD1 (6 bases). From germline, CDR1 is MDHEN and CDR2 SYDVKM. The V and J ends lost 5 bases and 15 bases respectively, with 17 bases between them. There are 12 residues in the CDR3. The CDR3 bases are TGTGCCAGCAGTCCAACCGGGACAACTTGGTTCTTC. It specifies CASSPTGTTWFF.

This chain links TRBV2 with TRBJ1-1, with 9 positions matching TRBD1. This CDR3 is built from 14 residues. CDR1 and CDR2 from the germline V gene are SNHLY and FYNNEI. The V gene end was trimmed by 11 bases and the J gene end by 2 bases; junction bases not matched to a gene: 9. In DNA form, the CDR3 reads TGTGCCGGAATAAAGGACAGGGGCAACACTGAAGCTTTCTTT. Protein product: CAGIKDRGNTEAFF. The complete variable domain, with remaining parts taken from reference TRBV2 and TRBJ1-1, reads EPEVTQTPSHQVTQMGQEVILRCVPISNHLYFYWYRQILGQKVEFLVSFYNNEISEKSEIFDDQFSVERPDGSNFTLKIRSTKLEDSAMYFCAGIKDRGNTEAFFGQGTRLTVV.

The J gene is TRBJ1-5, the V gene TRBV19; no reliable D call. CDR3 length equals 15 residues. V lost 3 bases to trimming and J lost 1 base, with 10 bases between them. The germline V gene encodes CDR1 LNHDA and CDR2 SQIVND (reference sequence). The DNA for the CDR3 is TGTGCCAGTAGTATGTTTGACTCGAGCAATCAGCCCCAGCATTTT. Translated, it gives CASSMFDSSNQPQHF.

The chain joins TRBV11-3 to TRBJ2-1; tentatively, D is TRBD2 (6 bases). The CDR3 covers 18 residues. V gave up 0 bases and J gave up 3 bases, with 18 bases separating them. Germline lookup yields CDR1 SGHNT and CDR2 YENEEA. This CDR3 reads CASSLDGVPRGHYNEQFF. The CDR3 region has the DNA TGTGCCAGCAGCTTAGATGGGGTCCCGCGGGGCCACTACAATGAGCAGTTCTTC. Complete variable domain (other parts from reference TRBV11-3 and TRBJ2-1): EAGVVQSPRYKIIEKKQPVAFWCNPISGHNTLYWYLQNLGQGPELLIRYENEEAVDDSQLPKDRFSAERLKGVDSTLKIQPAELGDSAVYLCASSLDGVPRGHYNEQFFGPGTRLTVL.

This clone came up once. The chain has TRBV5-1 and TRBJ2-5, with 10 bases fitting TRBD1. This CDR3 region has 13 residues. The trim removed 9 bases at V and 5 bases at J, leaving 7 bases unmatched. Germline V CDR1 and CDR2: SGHRS, YFSETQ. CDR3 amino acids: CATSGTGDETQYF. The CDR3 DNA is TGCGCCACCTCCGGGACAGGGGACGAGACCCAGTACTTC.

This chain links TRBV6-2 or TRBV6-3 with TRBJ1-2; the D gene is possibly TRBD1 (5 bases). Trimming removed 5 bases from V and 10 bases from J, with 17 bases in between. The germline V gene has CDR1 MNHEY and CDR2 SVGEGT. The CDR3 has 13 amino acids. In nucleotides, the CDR3 is TGTGCCAGCAGTCAGTCATTCGAGGGACTCTACACCTTC. This codes for CASSQSFEGLYTF.

This clone was detected only a few times. As DNA, the CDR3 is TGTGCCAGAGGAGAACACGAGCAGTACTTC. The encoded protein is CARGEHEQYF. This chain uses TRBV5-3 with TRBJ2-7; D unclear. TRBV5-3 is an ORF, and what it does is uncertain. The CDR3 is 10 amino acids. V was trimmed by 7 bases and J by 5 bases, leaving 7 bases between them.

V is TRBV13 and J is TRBJ1-1, with D unresolved. Between the trimmed V and J ends, which lost 4 bases and 3 bases, there was a span of 3 bases. CDR1 and CDR2 (germline): PRHDT, FYEKMQ (reference sequence). The CDR3 runs to 11 residues. The DNA of the CDR3 is TGTGCCAGCAGCTCGGACACTGAAGCTTTCTTT. Its protein product is CASSSDTEAFF.

This clone has only one observation. This chain connects TRBV11-2 to TRBJ2-1; TRBD1 agrees at 9 bases. This CDR3 has 12 residues. Germline assignment: CDR1 SGHAT and CDR2 FQNNGV. Unmatched junction bases numbered 1, after V lost 4 bases and J lost 9 bases. CDR3 loop: CASSSTGGEQFF. The CDR3 DNA reads as TGTGCCAGCAGCTCGACAGGGGGTGAGCAGTTCTTC.

This chain uses TRBV21-1 with TRBJ1-2. TRBV21-1 corresponds to a pseudogene. The CDR3 has 13 residues. CDR3 in amino acids: CASSKRGGGGYTF. The DNA of the CDR3 is TGTGCCAGCAGCAAACGGGGGGGCGGCGGCTACACCTTC.

This clone was seen a single time. The chain employs TRBV14 and TRBJ2-5; no clear D gene. Looked up from germline, CDR1 is SGHDN and CDR2 is FVKESK. V lost 1 base and J 8 bases, leaving 11 bases between the germline ends. CDR3 size: 13 residues. CDR3 nucleotide sequence: TGTGCCAGCAGCCAAGGACTCGAAGGCACCCAGTACTTC. Translated: CASSQGLEGTQYF.

The rearrangement links TRBV7-6 to TRBJ2-2, with a possible D match to TRBD1 (6 bases). Between the trimmed V and J ends, which lost 2 bases and 6 bases, there was a span of 10 bases. Looked up from germline, CDR1 is SGHVS and CDR2 is FNYEAQ. This CDR3 spans 14 amino acids. CDR3 sequence reads: CASSLNRAAGELFF. In DNA, the CDR3 is TGTGCCAGCAGCTTAAACAGGGCCGCCGGGGAGCTGTTTTTT.

The chain recombines TRBV3-1 (or the pseudogene TRBV3-2) with TRBJ1-5; possible D gene TRBD1, 6 bases. Germline CDR1 reads LGHDT; CDR2 reads YNNKEL (reference sequence). The CDR3 covers 16 residues. The V end lost 0 bases, the J end lost 2 bases, and 11 bases lay between the germline ends. The DNA of the CDR3 is TGTGCCAGCAGCCAAGAGGGGGGGGCGGGCAATCAGCCCCAGCATTTT. It codes for CASSQEGGAGNQPQHF.

The V gene is TRBV11-2, the J gene TRBJ2-7; 7 bases match TRBD1. CDR1 SGHAT and CDR2 FQNNGV come from the germline V gene. The CDR3 runs to 14 residues. V shed 2 bases and J 6 bases; nucleotides not matched to a gene: 7. The CDR3 nucleotides are TGTGCCAGCAGCTTAAGACAGGGAAACCGCGAGCAGTACTTC. Translating it yields CASSLRQGNREQYF.

This clone was counted between two and nine times. V usage is TRBV9 and J usage is TRBJ1-6; D is undetermined. The V end lost 2 bases, the J end lost 7 bases, and 7 bases lay between the germline ends. CDR1 is SGDLS, CDR2 YYNGEE, per germline. The CDR3 extends over 13 amino acids. The CDR3 nucleotides are TGTGCCAGCAGCGTCGAACAGAATTCACCCCTCCACTTT. It codes for CASSVEQNSPLHF. The full variable domain, rest sourced from reference TRBV9 and TRBJ1-6, is DSGVTQTPKHLITATGQRVTLRCSPRSGDLSVYWYQQSLDQGLQFLIQYYNGEERAKGNILERFSAQQFPDLHSELNLSSLELGDSALYFCASSVEQNSPLHFGNGTRLTVT.

The chain employs TRBV5-4 and TRBJ2-3; 7 positions match TRBD1. Germline V gives CDR1 SGHNT, CDR2 YYREEE (reference sequence). V lost 8 bases and J lost 2; bases outside the gene matches: 8. The CDR3 has 14 residues. The CDR3 DNA sequence: TGTGCCAGTTTAAACAGGGGTCTCACAGATACGCAGTATTTT. The encoded protein is CASLNRGLTDTQYF.

This chain uses TRBV25-1 with TRBJ1-1, with TRBD1 as a possible D gene (6 bases). Germline CDR1 is MGHDK and CDR2 is SYGVNS. V was shortened by 3 bases and J by 2 bases, with 13 bases between the two germline ends. CDR3 length: 15 residues. CDR3 region: CASSDPQGRNTEAFF. The CDR3 DNA is TGTGCCAGCAGTGACCCACAGGGTCGAAACACTGAAGCTTTCTTT.

The J gene is TRBJ2-2, the V gene TRBV24-1, with 7 bases identical to TRBD2. V lost 10 bases to trimming and J lost 2 bases; unmatched junction nucleotides: 6. Per the germline V gene, CDR1 is KGHDR and CDR2 is SFDVKD. The CDR3 consists of 14 residues. CDR3 residues: CATRRGSNTGELFF. The CDR3 region has the DNA TGTGCCACGCGGCGGGGGTCTAACACCGGGGAGCTGTTTTTT.

This sequence joins TRBV12-2 and TRBJ1-1; the DNA was not used to check the table's D call, TRBD1. TRBV12-2 is marked as a pseudogene. The CDR3 runs to 14 residues. The CDR3 here is CASRLGQYDTEAFF. The DNA for the CDR3 is TGTGCAAGTCGCTTAGGGCAGTATGACACTGAAGCTTTCTTT.

CDR3 DNA sequence: TGTGCCAGCAGCGTAGTCGGGGGGTCCTACAATGAGCAGTTCTTC. It encodes CASSVVGGSYNEQFF. This chain joins TRBV9 and TRBJ2-1; 7 bases map to TRBD2. This CDR3 region has 15 residues. J lost 1 base, V lost 0 bases, and 1 base had no gene match. Germline V lookup: CDR1 SGDLS, CDR2 YYNGEE.

The V gene is TRBV29-1, the J gene TRBJ2-7, with D possibly being TRBD1 (6 bases). This CDR3 has 17 amino acids. V lost 3 bases and J lost 1, with 22 bases in between. Germline-derived CDR1 and CDR2 are SQVTM and ANQGSEA. The CDR3 DNA sequence: TGCAGCGTTGAGGTCCCAGAGACAGGACGGCCTTCCTACGAGCAGTACTTC. This translates into CSVEVPETGRPSYEQYF.

The genes are TRBV19 and TRBJ2-7, with a tentative D call TRBD2 (5 bases). CDR1 and CDR2 from the germline V gene are LNHDA and SQIVND (reference sequence). V was cut by 4 bases and J by 2 bases, with 15 bases left in between. The CDR3 loop spans 15 amino acids. CDR3 protein: CASSTQFGETYEQYF. DNA for the CDR3: TGTGCCAGTAGTACTCAATTTGGGGAGACCTACGAGCAGTACTTC.

This sequence joins TRBV28 and TRBJ2-7; 8 bases line up with TRBD2. The CDR3 length is 14 residues. From germline, CDR1 is MDHEN and CDR2 SYDVKM. The V and J ends lost 5 bases and 4 bases, in that order; junction bases with no gene match: 7. Here the CDR3 reads CASSVESGGYEQYF. The CDR3 DNA sequence: TGTGCCAGCAGTGTCGAGTCGGGAGGGTACGAGCAGTACTTC.

This chain connects TRBV29-1 to TRBJ2-1, with a tentative D call TRBD2 (6 bases). Germline CDR1 and CDR2: SQVTM and ANQGSEA. CDR3 size: 13 residues. With 5 bases removed from V and 0 bases from J, the gap between germline ends came to 8 bases. CDR3 protein: CSVRESSYNEQFF. CDR3 DNA sequence: TGCAGCGTTCGGGAGAGCTCCTACAATGAGCAGTTCTTC.

In its sample, this clone was seen once. The J gene is TRBJ1-2, the V gene TRBV7-9; unclear D gene. There are 11 residues in the CDR3. In germline, CDR1 is SEHNR, CDR2 FQNEAQ (reference sequence). Trimming removed 8 bases at V and 2 bases at J, with 6 bases between. The CDR3 DNA reads as TGTGCCAGCGCAGGAAACTATGGCTACACCTTC. This gives the protein CASAGNYGYTF.

The chain is built from TRBV15 and TRBJ1-1; a weak D match, TRBD1 (6 bases). V gave up 4 bases and J gave up 4 bases, with 16 bases separating them. The V gene's germline CDR1 is LNHNV and CDR2 YYDKDF (reference sequence). There are 15 residues in the CDR3. CDR3 DNA: TGTGCCACCAGCACTCACAGGGTTAGAGGCACTGAAGCTTTCTTT. It is translated as CATSTHRVRGTEAFF.

The chain recombines TRBV3-1 (or the pseudogene TRBV3-2) with TRBJ1-1, with 8 bases fitting TRBD1. Germline loops: CDR1 LGHDT, CDR2 YNNKEL (reference sequence). The CDR3 is made up of 15 amino acids. With V trimmed by 4 bases and J by 11 bases, 15 bases remained unmatched. As DNA, the CDR3 is TGTGCCAGCAGCCCAATCCCGGGACAGGCCTCTTCCGCTTTCTTT. Amino acid sequence: CASSPIPGQASSAFF.